One and the same sample provided the 5 T cell receptor beta chains below, sequenced in a study of blood T cell repertoires in COVID-19. Assay: immunoSEQ multiplex PCR; the TCRdb copy retains only in-frame clones and omits some. The table has around 330,000 clones, under 95% seen once. The sequenced sample consisted of PBMCs or T cells enriched from blood (not recorded which). The source of these receptors is a man in his sixties who had recovered from COVID-19.

This rearrangement joins TRBV30 to TRBJ1-2; D call uncertain. There are 12 residues in the CDR3. The V end was cut by 0 bases, the J end by 8 bases, with 10 bases between. In germline, CDR1 is GTSNPN, CDR2 SVGIG (reference sequence). The CDR3 DNA reads TGTGCCTGGAGTGTGGTCTCCGGGGGCTACACCTTC. It yields the protein CAWSVVSGGYTF.

There are a few counts of this clone. The chain joins TRBV7-8 to TRBJ2-7, with a tentative D call TRBD2 (5 bases). Germline-derived CDR1 and CDR2 are SGHVS and FQNEAQ. The germline V and J ends were trimmed by 0 bases and 5 bases, with 11 bases remaining between them. The CDR3 is 14 residues long. The CDR3 is CASSLASGIHEQYF. The CDR3 nucleotides are TGTGCCAGCAGCTTAGCCTCGGGAATCCACGAGCAGTACTTC.

The J gene is TRBJ1-6, the V gene TRBV30; D gene unclear. Germline-derived CDR1 and CDR2 are GTSNPN and SVGIG (reference sequence). The V end was cut by 5 bases, the J end by 2 bases, with 7 bases between. CDR3 length equals 13 residues. The CDR3 region has the DNA TGTGCCTGGGCCGGGACCTATAATTCACCCCTCCACTTT. This gives the protein CAWAGTYNSPLHF.

The chain couples TRBV9 to TRBJ2-1; the match to TRBD2 covers 11 bases. CDR3 length: 17 amino acids. Unmatched junction bases numbered 12, after V lost 3 bases and J lost 7 bases. The germline V gene encodes CDR1 SGDLS and CDR2 YYNGEE. The CDR3 nucleotides read TGTGCCAGCAGCGCCCGACTAGCGGGACCACCGGGGAATGAGCAGTTCTTC. Residues: CASSARLAGPPGNEQFF.

The V gene is TRBV4-3, the J gene TRBJ1-2, with TRBD1 as a possible D gene (5 bases). V gave up 0 bases and J gave up 8 bases, with 10 bases separating them. From germline, CDR1 is LGHNA and CDR2 YSLEER. The CDR3 length is 13 residues. This CDR3 is CASSQDRVKGYTF. The DNA for the CDR3 is TGCGCCAGCAGCCAAGACAGGGTTAAAGGCTACACCTTC.